One sample yielded the 30 T cell receptor beta chains listed below, sequenced in a study of CD8+ T cells in alopecia areata. Extracted RNA was reverse transcribed into cDNA, the sequencing template. Clones were sequenced by immunoSEQ multiplex PCR, and TCRdb holds only the in-frame ones, with some missing. Here the sample spans approximately 99,000 clones, around 59% being singletons. The sequencing sample was made of CD8+ T cells sorted from blood. These receptor sequences come from a human donor in good health.

Remarks on this clone: Sequence at one end of the junction differs from germline and may be a read error. The rearrangement links TRBV4-1 to TRBJ2-3, with D perhaps being TRBD1 or TRBD2 (6 bases each). Germline CDR1 and CDR2: MGHRA and YSYEKL. The CDR3 has 16 amino acids. The CDR3 DNA reads as TGTGCCAGCAGCCAAGATCCTCCGGGGGCCACAGATACGCAGTATTTT. Protein product: CASSQDPPGATDTQYF.

The chain carries TRBV19 and TRBJ1-1; 7 nucleotides line up with TRBD1. The CDR3 length is 15 residues. The ends lost 6 bases at V and 6 bases at J; junction bases unmatched: 13. The germline V gene has CDR1 LNHDA and CDR2 SQIVND (reference sequence). CDR3 coding DNA: TGTGCCAGTAGCCTTAAGACAGGGTTTAACGCTGAAGCTTTCTTT. This sequence encodes CASSLKTGFNAEAFF. Using reference TRBV19 and TRBJ1-1 for the parts outside the CDR3, the full variable domain is DGGITQSPKYLFRKEGQNVTLSCEQNLNHDAMYWYRQDPGQGLRLIYYSQIVNDFQKGDIAEGYSVSREKKESFPLTVTSAQKNPTAFYLCASSLKTGFNAEAFFGQGTRLTVV.

The rearrangement links TRBV7-9 to TRBJ2-1; D gene unclear. V dropped 3 bases and J dropped 6 bases, with 12 bases sitting between them. This CDR3 is 14 amino acids long. Germline CDR1 reads SEHNR; CDR2 reads FQNEAQ (reference sequence). CDR3 region: CASSFIPRVNEQFF. In DNA form, the CDR3 reads TGTGCCAGCAGCTTTATCCCTCGGGTCAATGAGCAGTTCTTC.

The chain joins TRBV29-1 to TRBJ1-1; D is unclear. The V gene lost 4 bases and the J gene lost 6 bases, with 18 bases spanning the gap. The CDR3 is 14 amino acids. Per the germline V gene, CDR1 is SQVTM and CDR2 is ANQGSEA. CDR3 sequence: CSVAIHSIRSEAFF. Written as DNA, the CDR3 is TGCAGCGTTGCCATTCACAGTATCCGTTCTGAAGCTTTCTTT.

The chain couples TRBV29-1 to TRBJ1-1, with TRBD1 matching over 8 bases. The CDR3 length is 15 residues. V lost 1 base and J lost 3; bases outside the gene matches: 7. CDR1 and CDR2 (germline): SQVTM, ANQGSEA. CDR3 protein: CSVEGQGSLYTEAFF. The CDR3 DNA follows: TGCAGCGTTGAAGGACAGGGGTCTCTATACACTGAAGCTTTCTTT.

This clone has only one observation. The J gene is TRBJ2-7, the V gene TRBV5-5, with D tentatively TRBD2 (5 bases). The CDR3 consists of 13 residues. Per the germline V gene, CDR1 is SGHKS and CDR2 is YYEKEE (reference sequence). V was pared by 2 bases and J by 7 bases, with 13 bases between. CDR3 loop: CASSFWGAEEQYF. The CDR3 region has the DNA TGTGCCAGCAGCTTTTGGGGAGCGGAGGAGCAGTACTTC.

This clone was observed a few times. In DNA, the CDR3 is TGTGCCAGCAGTTTACGGGACAGAGCCACAGATTTTAAGCAGTATTTT. Translation gives CASSLRDRATDFKQYF. The chain is built from TRBV28 and TRBJ2-3; TRBD1 agrees at 7 bases. Germline V lookup: CDR1 MDHEN, CDR2 SYDVKM. Trimming removed 2 bases from V and 11 bases from J; junction bases left unmatched: 16. CDR3 size: 16 residues.

This chain joins TRBV4-1 and TRBJ1-4; D gene ambiguous. Germline V gene lookup returns CDR1 MGHRA and CDR2 YSYEKL. Trimming took 3 bases from V and 4 from J, leaving 15 bases between them. The CDR3 has 16 residues. The DNA of the CDR3 is TGCGCCAGCAGCCAGTGGTATTGGGCTATTAATGAAAAACTGTTTTTT. Its protein product is CASSQWYWAINEKLFF.

The chain is built from TRBV15 and TRBJ1-4; D is undetermined. V lost 1 base, J lost 5 bases, and 11 bases lay in between. Germline-derived CDR1 and CDR2 are LNHNV and YYDKDF (reference sequence). This CDR3 has 15 amino acids. The CDR3 spells CATSRVGRENEKLFF. The CDR3 region has the DNA TGTGCCACCAGCAGAGTGGGGAGGGAAAATGAAAAACTGTTTTTT.

This clone was detected ten times or more. Other DNA sequences in this sample translate to the same CDR3. V gene TRBV11-2 combines with J gene TRBJ2-5, with 10 bases matching TRBD2. This CDR3 has 18 residues. After removal of 2 bases from V and 5 bases from J, the junction contained 14 bases not matched to a gene. Germline V CDR1 and CDR2: SGHAT, FQNNGV. CDR3 loop: CASSLIASGGDVRETQYF. For the CDR3, the DNA is TGTGCCAGCAGCTTAATAGCTAGCGGGGGAGACGTACGGGAGACCCAGTACTTC.

This chain uses TRBV2 with TRBJ2-2; D not resolved. CDR1 and CDR2 (germline): SNHLY, FYNNEI. The V gene lost 8 bases and the J gene lost 7 bases, with 20 bases spanning the gap. The CDR3 totals 15 residues. CDR3 in DNA: TGTGCCAGCCCCTGGAGCCCCCGGAGAGTCGGGGAGCTGTTTTTT. It translates to CASPWSPRRVGELFF.

This chain joins TRBV5-4 and TRBJ1-1, with 9 bases aligning to TRBD1. There are 14 residues in the CDR3. Germline V gene lookup returns CDR1 SGHNT and CDR2 YYREEE (reference sequence). V shed 3 bases, J shed 5 bases, and the junction held 5 bases outside the gene matches. This chain's CDR3 is CASSSGQGWTEAFF. As DNA, the CDR3 is TGTGCCAGCAGCTCGGGACAGGGATGGACTGAAGCTTTCTTT.

The chain is built from TRBV5-1 and TRBJ2-2, with 10 bases fitting TRBD2. The CDR3 has 16 amino acids. The V gene's germline CDR1 is SGHRS and CDR2 YFSETQ. V trimming: 0 bases; J trimming: 8 bases; junction bases outside the gene matches: 7. The CDR3 spells CASSLGTSGPAGELFF. The CDR3 DNA sequence: TGCGCCAGCAGCTTGGGGACTAGCGGTCCCGCGGGGGAGCTGTTTTTT.

Regarding this clone: Distinct nucleotide sequences in the sample also encode this CDR3. The CDR3 region has the DNA TGTGCCAGCAGTGGGGGTGCCGATACGCAGTATTTT. Encoded protein: CASSGGADTQYF. The chain recombines TRBV2 with TRBJ2-3; D call uncertain. Germline CDR1 and CDR2: SNHLY and FYNNEI. This CDR3 is built from 12 residues. The V gene lost 4 bases and the J gene lost 6 bases, with 8 bases spanning the gap.

The gene calls are TRBV30 and TRBJ2-3; D possibly corresponds to TRBD2 (6 bases). V was cut by 3 bases and J by 11 bases, with 21 bases left in between. The CDR3 spans 14 residues. CDR1 and CDR2 from the germline V gene are GTSNPN and SVGIG (reference sequence). The CDR3, as DNA: TGTGCCTGGAGCCCCCTCAGATCCGGAGGGCAGCAGTATTTT. It encodes CAWSPLRSGGQQYF.

This clone was counted a few times. The chain has TRBV13 and TRBJ1-2; D is uncertain. V was cut by 5 bases and J by 7 bases, with 8 bases left in between. In germline, CDR1 is PRHDT, CDR2 FYEKMQ (reference sequence). The CDR3 runs 11 residues. The CDR3 DNA follows: TGTGCCAGCAGCCTCGAGAGTGGCTACACCTTC. Translated: CASSLESGYTF.

In this sample, this clone turned up a few times. The V gene is TRBV6-4, the J gene TRBJ2-3; D remains unclear. This CDR3 region has 13 residues. The ends were cut back, 0 bases at V and 3 bases at J, with 4 bases in the middle. From germline, CDR1 is MRHNA and CDR2 SNTAGT. The CDR3 sequence: CASSDSPTDTQYF. The CDR3 nucleotides are TGTGCCAGCAGTGACTCCCCTACAGATACGCAGTATTTT.

The table lists this clone with a few counts. This rearrangement joins TRBV29-1 to TRBJ1-1; D is ambiguous. V lost 7 bases, J lost 0 bases, and 15 bases lay in between. The CDR3 runs to 14 residues. Germline CDR1 is SQVTM and CDR2 is ANQGSEA. The DNA for the CDR3 is TGCAGCGCCAGTACCCTATTAATGAACACTGAAGCTTTCTTT. Translating it yields CSASTLLMNTEAFF.

The V call is TRBV30, the J call TRBJ2-2; D is unclear. The CDR3 contains 12 residues. The V gene's germline CDR1 is GTSNPN and CDR2 SVGIG (reference sequence). V lost 4 bases and J 6 bases, leaving 9 bases between the germline ends. Here the CDR3 reads CAWKLGAGELFF. Written as DNA, the CDR3 is TGTGCCTGGAAACTGGGTGCCGGGGAGCTGTTTTTT.

V and J are TRBV29-1 and TRBJ1-1; D call uncertain. Germline V gives CDR1 SQVTM, CDR2 ANQGSEA. The ends were cut back, 6 bases at V and 4 bases at J, with 9 bases in the middle. The CDR3 extends over 11 amino acids. The chain's CDR3 is CSVFWATEAFF. The CDR3 bases are TGCAGCGTATTCTGGGCCACTGAAGCTTTCTTT.

V usage is TRBV28 and J usage is TRBJ2-1; 8 bases fit TRBD2. Germline V CDR1 and CDR2: MDHEN, SYDVKM. The CDR3 loop spans 13 amino acids. V shed 7 bases, J shed 7 bases, and the junction held 6 bases outside the gene matches. CDR3 coding DNA: TGTGCCAGCAATAGCGGGGTGTATAATGAGCAGTTCTTC. Translating it yields CASNSGVYNEQFF.

The CDR3 protein is CASSPRNGQGRHAPYGYTF. CDR3 bases: TGTGCCAGCTCACCACGTAACGGACAGGGCCGCCATGCCCCTTATGGCTACACCTTC. This chain links TRBV18 with TRBJ1-2; TRBD1 matches 8 bases. The germline gives CDR1 KGHSH, CDR2 LQKENI. V was pared by 1 base and J by 5 bases, with 18 bases of the junction left unmatched. This CDR3 spans 19 amino acids.

The gene calls are TRBV27 and TRBJ1-5; TRBD1 is a possible D gene (6 bases). The CDR3 totals 13 residues. Germline V gene lookup returns CDR1 MNHEY and CDR2 SMNVEV (reference sequence). V was pared by 6 bases and J by 6 bases, with 12 bases between. CDR3 region: CASSATGAQPQHF. The CDR3 DNA follows: TGTGCCAGCAGCGCCACGGGGGCTCAGCCCCAGCATTTT.

As regards this clone: The DNA is omitted, as the CDR3 cannot be located on it reliably, and the CDR3 follows TCRdb's listing. V and J are TRBV7-2 and TRBJ2-5; the table's D call, TRBD2, has no DNA check behind it. The CDR3 numbers 15 amino acids, ends counted. Germline V gene data show CDR1 as SGHTA and CDR2 as FQGNSA. Here the CDR3 reads CASSSSATGGETQYF.

The chain has TRBV25-1 and TRBJ2-3; perhaps TRBD2 as D (5 bases). The CDR3 totals 14 residues. V lost 2 bases to trimming and J lost 4 bases, with 10 bases between them. Germline assignment: CDR1 MGHDK and CDR2 SYGVNS. CDR3 DNA sequence: TGTGCCAGCAGTGAACGAGGGTCCGCAGATACGCAGTATTTT. It encodes CASSERGSADTQYF.

The chain combines TRBV13 with TRBJ2-7; 8 bases fit TRBD1. This CDR3 region has 15 residues. Germline values: CDR1 PRHDT, CDR2 FYEKMQ (reference sequence). J was trimmed by 2 bases and V by 5 bases; bases with no gene match: 8. CDR3 in DNA: TGTGCCAGCAGCCCATACGGGACAGGTACCTACGAGCAGTACTTC. It is translated as CASSPYGTGTYEQYF. The full variable domain, its missing parts supplied by reference TRBV13 and TRBJ2-7, is AAGVIQSPRHLIKEKRETATLKCYPIPRHDTVYWYQQGPGQDPQFLISFYEKMQSDKGSIPDRFSAQQFSDYHSELNMSSLELGDSALYFCASSPYGTGTYEQYFGPGTRLTVT.

Turning to this clone: In the same sample, other DNA sequences code for this CDR3. The V gene is TRBV4-1, the J gene TRBJ2-7; TRBD1 is a possible D gene (5 bases). The CDR3 contains 13 residues. V was trimmed by 1 base and J by 4 bases, leaving 8 bases between them. Germline CDR1 reads MGHRA; CDR2 reads YSYEKL. DNA of the CDR3: TGCGCCAGCAGCCAAGTGCCAGGGTACGAGCAGTACTTC. Translating gives CASSQVPGYEQYF.

The J gene is TRBJ1-1, the V gene TRBV28, with TRBD1 matching 7 bases. The CDR3 is 15 amino acids. CDR1 and CDR2 (germline): MDHEN, SYDVKM. V was pared by 2 bases and J by 0 bases, with 3 bases of the junction left unmatched. The CDR3 region is CASSLQGDMNTEAFF. CDR3 in DNA: TGTGCCAGCAGTTTACAGGGGGATATGAACACTGAAGCTTTCTTT.

The chain combines TRBV18 with TRBJ2-5; D is undetermined. Germline V gives CDR1 KGHSH, CDR2 LQKENI. V was cut by 0 bases and J by 4 bases, with 6 bases left in between. CDR3 length: 13 residues. CDR3 region: CASSPPPGETQYF. The CDR3 DNA follows: TGTGCCAGCTCACCACCGCCCGGAGAGACCCAGTACTTC.

The rearrangement links TRBV5-1 to TRBJ1-1; 7 bases fit TRBD1. This CDR3 comprises 15 residues. J lost 1 base, V lost 3 bases, and 6 bases had no gene match. Germline V CDR1 and CDR2: SGHRS, YFSETQ. In DNA form, the CDR3 reads TGCGCCAGCAGCTCGTGGGGACAGCCGAACACTGAAGCTTTCTTT. This encodes CASSSWGQPNTEAFF.